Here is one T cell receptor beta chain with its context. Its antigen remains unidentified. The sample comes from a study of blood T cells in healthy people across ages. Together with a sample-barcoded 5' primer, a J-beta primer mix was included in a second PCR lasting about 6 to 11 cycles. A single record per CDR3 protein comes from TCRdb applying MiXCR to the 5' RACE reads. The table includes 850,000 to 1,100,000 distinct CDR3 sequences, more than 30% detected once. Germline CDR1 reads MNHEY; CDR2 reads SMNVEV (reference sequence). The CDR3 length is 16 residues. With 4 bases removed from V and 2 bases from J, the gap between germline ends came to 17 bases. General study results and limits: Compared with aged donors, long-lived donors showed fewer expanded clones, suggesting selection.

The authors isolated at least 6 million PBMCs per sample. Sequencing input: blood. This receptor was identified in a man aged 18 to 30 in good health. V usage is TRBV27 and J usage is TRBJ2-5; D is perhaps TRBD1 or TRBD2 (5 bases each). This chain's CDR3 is CASSSWVGERQETQYF. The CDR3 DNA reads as TGTGCCAGCAGTTCCTGGGTGGGGGAAAGGCAAGAGACCCAGTACTTC.